This TCR beta chain is from a study of early T cells in non-severe SARS-CoV-2 infection. Study-wide context: Bulk RNA taken from unsorted whole blood was sequenced, leaving chains unpaired.

This clonotype has just a few counts. The antigen remains unidentified. Researchers tagged individual cDNA molecules with unique molecular identifiers. TCRdb re-called the 5' RACE reads through MiXCR, storing one row per CDR3 protein. This sample has roughly 76,000 distinct CDR3 sequences, with more than 9% found just once. Study-level findings and limits: A preference for anti-spike CD8 responses marked VDJdb matching, which missed private and CD4 specificities.

The CDR3 totals 12 residues. CDR1 and CDR2 from the germline V gene are DFQATT and SNEGSKA (reference sequence). V was pared by 2 bases and J by 4 bases, with 2 bases of the junction left unmatched. The chain links TRBV20-1 to TRBJ2-7, with TRBD2 matching over 7 bases. The sequenced sample was whole blood. The sequence came from an adult who was a healthcare worker with PCR-confirmed SARS-CoV-2 infection or an uninfected control (not recorded which). CDR3 in DNA: TGCAGTGCTAGACTAGCGGAGTACGAGCAGTACTTC. Residues: CSARLAEYEQYF.